The clone carrying this T cell receptor beta chain was seen a single time. The sample belongs to a study of blood T cell repertoires in COVID-19. With V trimmed by 1 base and J by 0 bases, 8 bases remained unmatched. CDR1 and CDR2 (germline): KGHSH, LQKENI. The CDR3 runs to 18 residues. Here immunoSEQ multiplex PCR was the method, and the copy in TCRdb shows in-frame clones only, minus some. The profile shows fewer than 150,000 clones, approximately 77% of them singletons. This chain links TRBV18 with TRBJ2-1, with 8 bases aligning to TRBD1. The receptor comes from a man older than 75 with acute or convalescent COVID-19. The sequenced material came from peripheral blood. The CDR3 loop reads CASSPRMGQDFSYNEQFF. The CDR3 DNA follows: TGTGCCAGCTCACCACGGATGGGACAGGATTTCTCCTACAATGAGCAGTTCTTC.